The 28 T cell receptor beta chains in this list originate from one sample, sequenced in a study of T cells in Graves' hyperthyroidism and ophthalmopathy. The TCR beta CDR3 regions underwent amplification using RNA transcripts as the source. HTBI primers were the set used in a first-round RT-PCR of the TCR CDR3. One entry per CDR3 protein, called by TCRdb with MiXCR from the multiplex PCR reads. The data contain around 620,000 distinct CDR3 sequences, about a sixth of them singletons. The sample was blood. These receptors were collected from a woman aged 25 to 39 with Graves' hyperthyroidism.

This clonotype was recorded a few times. A much larger clone lies a single base off, so this may be a read error. The chain joins TRBV12-3 or TRBV12-4 to TRBJ1-6; no clear D. CDR3 length: 12 amino acids. The germline V and J ends were trimmed by 4 bases and 10 bases, with 8 bases remaining between them. Here the CDR3 DNA reads TGTGCCAGCAGTTCGGAGGGATCACCCCTCCACTTT. Translation: CASSSEGSPLHF.

This clonotype was counted at least ten times. The J gene is TRBJ2-1, the V gene TRBV27; TRBD1 is a possible D gene (6 bases). Between the trimmed V and J ends, which lost 4 bases and 4 bases, there was a span of 14 bases. This CDR3 is built from 15 residues. Per the germline V gene, CDR1 is MNHEY and CDR2 is SMNVEV (reference sequence). Here the CDR3 DNA reads TGTGCCAGCAGTTGGACTCAGGGGCCTTACAATGAGCAGTTCTTC. It yields the protein CASSWTQGPYNEQFF.

This rearrangement joins TRBV28 to TRBJ1-2; D call uncertain. The CDR3 has 15 amino acids. Between the trimmed V and J ends, which lost 1 base and 4 bases, there was a span of 13 bases. Germline V CDR1 and CDR2: MDHEN, SYDVKM. CDR3 sequence: CASSLSPQLSYGYTF. DNA of the CDR3: TGTGCCAGCAGTTTATCCCCGCAGCTCTCCTATGGCTACACCTTC.

Turning to this clonotype: It may be a read error: a sequence one base away is much more abundant. J is TRBJ2-7 and V is TRBV5-4; 9 nucleotides agree with TRBD1. CDR3 size: 14 residues. Germline CDR1 reads SGHNT; CDR2 reads YYREEE (reference sequence). For the CDR3, the DNA is TGTACCAGCAGCTTGGGGACAGGGAGTATGGAGCAGTACTTC. The encoded protein is CTSSLGTGSMEQYF.

A few counts support this clonotype. The chain uses TRBV29-1 and TRBJ2-1; D is perhaps TRBD2 (6 bases). The CDR3 is 14 residues long. The V and J ends lost 5 bases and 10 bases respectively, with 21 bases between them. Germline V gives CDR1 SQVTM, CDR2 ANQGSEA. The CDR3 here is CSVTGLDNLGEQFF. CDR3 nucleotide sequence: TGCAGCGTTACGGGACTGGATAACTTGGGGGAGCAGTTCTTC.

The V call is TRBV18, the J call TRBJ2-1; the match to TRBD2 covers 8 bases. Per germline, CDR1 KGHSH and CDR2 LQKENI. The CDR3 totals 13 residues. V lost 10 bases to trimming and J lost 8 bases; unmatched junction nucleotides: 10. This CDR3 is CANGSGSGDEQFF. DNA of the CDR3: TGTGCCAACGGAAGCGGGAGCGGTGATGAGCAGTTCTTC.

The CDR3 here is CASKAQGSETQYF. CDR3 coding DNA: TGTGCCAGCAAAGCCCAGGGGAGTGAGACCCAGTACTTC. The chain joins TRBV27 to TRBJ2-5; D perhaps matches TRBD1 (6 bases). In germline, CDR1 is MNHEY, CDR2 SMNVEV (reference sequence). Between the trimmed V and J ends, which lost 7 bases and 5 bases, there was a span of 14 bases. The CDR3 covers 13 residues.

This clonotype was counted many times. V gene TRBV28 combines with J gene TRBJ1-4; the D gene is possibly TRBD1 (6 bases). V was clipped by 6 bases and J by 7 bases, with 21 bases between them. The CDR3 runs to 16 residues. Germline CDR1 and CDR2: MDHEN and SYDVKM. For the CDR3, the DNA is TGTGCCAGCAGCACCGGAACAGGGTTGGCGCTTGAAAAACTGTTTTTT. It codes for CASSTGTGLALEKLFF. Combining the CDR3 with reference TRBV28 and TRBJ1-4 gives the whole variable domain DVKVTQSSRYLVKRTGEKVFLECVQDMDHENMFWYRQDPGLGLRLIYFSYDVKMKEKGDIPEGYSVSREKKERFSLILESASTNQTSMYLCASSTGTGLALEKLFFGSGTQLSVL.

Ten or more counts support this clonotype. This chain uses TRBV20-1 with TRBJ2-1; D is possibly TRBD1 or TRBD2 (6 bases each). From germline, CDR1 is DFQATT and CDR2 SNEGSKA (reference sequence). Trimming pared 4 bases from V and 9 bases from J, leaving 13 bases between. This CDR3 has 12 residues. The CDR3 protein is CSANLGGGEQFF. The CDR3 nucleotides are TGCAGTGCTAACCTCGGGGGCGGTGAGCAGTTCTTC.

The rearrangement uses TRBV5-4 and TRBJ1-1; D call uncertain. Trimming left V 3 bases short and J 6 bases short, with 18 bases between. The CDR3 spans 15 residues. Per germline, CDR1 SGHNT and CDR2 YYREEE (reference sequence). CDR3 coding DNA: TGTGCCAGCAGCTATCTGACGGCGGAATATCCTGAAGCTTTCTTT. Translating gives CASSYLTAEYPEAFF.

This clonotype was seen only a few times. V is TRBV2 and J is TRBJ1-3; maybe TRBD1 (5 bases). V lost 3 bases and J lost 4, with 19 bases in between. This CDR3 region has 17 residues. Germline V CDR1 and CDR2: SNHLY, FYNNEI. The CDR3 sequence is CASSDYVGRGGGNTIYF. The CDR3 coding sequence is TGTGCCAGCAGTGATTACGTCGGGAGGGGAGGCGGAAACACCATATATTTT.

This clonotype was detected ten times or more. The rearrangement uses TRBV11-2 and TRBJ2-7; D gene uncertain. This CDR3 comprises 13 residues. Germline CDR1 and CDR2: SGHAT and FQNNGV. V lost 1 base and J lost 2, with 6 bases in between. Here the CDR3 reads CASSLVSAYEQYF. Here the CDR3 DNA reads TGTGCCAGCAGCTTAGTTTCCGCCTACGAGCAGTACTTC.

This clonotype has a handful of counts. V gene TRBV29-1 combines with J gene TRBJ1-2; 7 nucleotides line up with TRBD1. The trim removed 2 bases at V and 2 bases at J, leaving 5 bases unmatched. The CDR3 contains 14 residues. CDR1 is SQVTM, CDR2 ANQGSEA, per germline. The CDR3 DNA reads TGCAGCGTTGAATCTACAGGGGTCAACTATGGCTACACCTTC. This codes for CSVESTGVNYGYTF.

In regard to this clonotype: A much bigger clone sits one base away, suggesting this may be a read error. The DNA for the CDR3 is TGTGCCTGGAGGACCGGCAGCTATGGCTACACCTTC. Encoded protein: CAWRTGSYGYTF. The chain links TRBV30 to TRBJ1-2; no definite D call. The CDR3 covers 12 residues. Trimming left V 3 bases short and J 4 bases short, with 9 bases between. Germline V gives CDR1 GTSNPN, CDR2 SVGIG (reference sequence).

This clonotype was recorded many times. The CDR3 bases are TGTGCCAGCAGCTTAGAACGGGGGAGGGAGCAGTTCTTC. Its protein product is CASSLERGREQFF. This chain joins TRBV7-6 and TRBJ2-1; TRBD2 might be the D (6 bases). Germline CDR1 reads SGHVS; CDR2 reads FNYEAQ. This CDR3 comprises 13 residues. With 1 base removed from V and 10 bases from J, the gap between germline ends came to 11 bases.

This clonotype was counted a few times. V usage is TRBV3-1 and J usage is TRBJ2-5; possibly TRBD2 for D (6 bases). The CDR3 is 15 amino acids. Trimming stripped 4 bases from V and 5 bases from J, with 17 bases between. CDR1 and CDR2 (germline): LGHDT, YNNKEL (reference sequence). The CDR3 loop is CASSPRLELKETQYF. The CDR3 coding sequence is TGTGCCAGCAGCCCAAGACTAGAGTTGAAGGAGACCCAGTACTTC.

This clonotype was detected ten times or more. The rearrangement joins TRBV7-2 to TRBJ1-1; D remains ambiguous. V lost 1 base, J lost 7 bases, and 10 bases lay in between. Germline assignment: CDR1 SGHTA and CDR2 FQGNSA. This CDR3 is built from 13 residues. CDR3 nucleotide sequence: TGTGCCAGCAGCTTAGAGCCGAGAAGTGAAGCTTTCTTT. It translates to CASSLEPRSEAFF.

This clonotype was seen repeatedly, ten times or more. The V and J genes are TRBV27 and TRBJ2-3, with 8 nucleotides matching TRBD2. From germline, CDR1 is MNHEY and CDR2 SMNVEV (reference sequence). The CDR3 consists of 17 residues. V shed 5 bases, J shed 3 bases, and the junction held 13 bases outside the gene matches. DNA for the CDR3: TGTGCCAGCAGTCCACCGACTAGCGCCTACTTTACAGATACGCAGTATTTT. It is translated as CASSPPTSAYFTDTQYF.

The chain has TRBV7-2 and TRBJ2-3; possible D gene TRBD2, 5 bases. V was pared by 1 base and J by 5 bases, with 13 bases between. Germline-derived CDR1 and CDR2 are SGHTA and FQGNSA. CDR3 length equals 15 residues. For the CDR3, the DNA is TGTGCCAGCAGCTTAGGGGGAGTTAAGGGAGATACGCAGTATTTT. Translated, it gives CASSLGGVKGDTQYF. Full variable domain (rest looked up from reference TRBV7-2 and TRBJ2-3): GAGVSQSPSNKVTEKGKDVELRCDPISGHTALYWYRQSLGQGLEFLIYFQGNSAPDKSGLPSDRFSAERTGGSVSTLTIQRTQQEDSAVYLCASSLGGVKGDTQYFGPGTRLTVL.

This clonotype has just a few counts. A much larger clone lies one base from this, so it may be a read error. J is TRBJ2-1 and V is TRBV6-1; D remains ambiguous. Per germline, CDR1 MNHNS and CDR2 SASEGT. The CDR3 is 15 residues long. CDR3 bases: TGTGCCAGCAGAACCAGCTGGAGCTCCTGCAATGAGCAGTTCTTC. The encoded protein is CASRTSWSSCNEQFF.

The rearrangement uses TRBV6-1 and TRBJ1-5; D is perhaps TRBD1 (6 bases). V lost 6 bases and J 7 bases, leaving 16 bases between the germline ends. CDR1 is MNHNS and CDR2 is SASEGT in the germline V gene. CDR3 length equals 14 residues. In DNA, the CDR3 is TGTGCCAGCAGAGGAGGACAGAATCCCCAGCCCCAGCATTTT. Its translation: CASRGGQNPQPQHF.

The V and J genes are TRBV25-1 and TRBJ2-3, with 8 bases aligning to TRBD1. The CDR3 sequence is 15 residues long. The germline V gene encodes CDR1 MGHDK and CDR2 SYGVNS. Losses at the gene ends were 1 base for V and 10 bases for J; bases not matched to a gene: 10. CDR3 region: CASSEFRAGGTAQYF. For the CDR3, the DNA is TGTGCCAGCAGTGAATTCCGGGCAGGGGGCACGGCGCAGTATTTT.

The genes are TRBV25-1 and TRBJ2-3; D call uncertain. CDR3 length: 16 amino acids. CDR1 is MGHDK, CDR2 SYGVNS, per germline. Trimming pared 1 base from V and 0 bases from J, leaving 11 bases between. In DNA, the CDR3 is TGTGCCAGCAGTGAATCTCAGAACCCTAGCACAGATACGCAGTATTTT. This codes for CASSESQNPSTDTQYF. The complete variable domain, with remaining parts taken from reference TRBV25-1 and TRBJ2-3, reads EADIYQTPRYLVIGTGKKITLECSQTMGHDKMYWYQQDPGMELHLIHYSYGVNSTEKGDLSSESTVSRIRTEHFPLTLESARPSHTSQYLCASSESQNPSTDTQYFGPGTRLTVL.

The rearrangement uses TRBV7-9 and TRBJ1-4, with 7 bases identical to TRBD1. The CDR3 covers 14 residues. J lost 4 bases, V lost 4 bases, and 3 bases had no gene match. Germline V gene data show CDR1 as SEHNR and CDR2 as FQNEAQ (reference sequence). In DNA, the CDR3 is TGTGCCAGCAGCTCCCACAGGGGTAATGAAAAACTGTTTTTT. Translated: CASSSHRGNEKLFF.

The chain combines TRBV2 with TRBJ2-3; D is possibly TRBD1 (6 bases). Trimming cost V 5 bases and J 6 bases, with 15 bases left between them. The CDR3 is made up of 14 amino acids. Germline V gene data show CDR1 as SNHLY and CDR2 as FYNNEI. The DNA of the CDR3 is TGTGCCAGCAGTAGGACAGAAACAGGGGATACGCAGTATTTT. It specifies CASSRTETGDTQYF.

This clonotype was counted ten times or more. V gene TRBV7-2 combines with J gene TRBJ1-1; D might be TRBD1 (5 bases). The CDR3 has 15 amino acids. The ends were cut back, 5 bases at V and 4 bases at J, with 17 bases in the middle. The germline V gene encodes CDR1 SGHTA and CDR2 FQGNSA. The CDR3 DNA follows: TGTGCCAGCAGCCTGACGACGGGGGGGAGCACTGAAGCTTTCTTT. Translating it yields CASSLTTGGSTEAFF.

Of note for this clonotype: One junction end disagrees with the germline gene, perhaps due to a read error. The chain couples TRBV27 to TRBJ1-3; D not certain. Germline CDR1 reads MNHEY; CDR2 reads SMNVEV (reference sequence). The CDR3 sequence is 14 residues long. CDR3 residues: CASSSQVSGNTMYF. The CDR3 bases are TGTGCCAGCAGTTCGCAAGTCTCTGGAAACACCATGTATTTT.

As to this clonotype: A clone one base away is much larger, so this may be a read error. The V and J genes are TRBV2 and TRBJ1-1; tentatively, D is TRBD1 (6 bases). Germline CDR1 is SNHLY and CDR2 is FYNNEI. The CDR3 consists of 13 residues. The CDR3 DNA reads as TGTGTCAGCAGGAAATACAGGGCCACTGAAGCTTTCTTT. Translating it yields CVSRKYRATEAFF.